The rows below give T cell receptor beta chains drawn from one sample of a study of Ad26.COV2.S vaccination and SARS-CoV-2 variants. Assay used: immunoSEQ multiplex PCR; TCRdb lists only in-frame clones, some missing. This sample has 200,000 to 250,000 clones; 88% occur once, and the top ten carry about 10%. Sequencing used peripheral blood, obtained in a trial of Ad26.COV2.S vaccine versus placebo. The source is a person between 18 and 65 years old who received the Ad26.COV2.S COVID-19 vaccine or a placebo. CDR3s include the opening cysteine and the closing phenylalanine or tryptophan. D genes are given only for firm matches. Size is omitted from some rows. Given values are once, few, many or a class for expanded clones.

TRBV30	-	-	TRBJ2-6	TGTGCCTGGAGTGCAGGGTCTGGGGCCAACGTCCTGACTTTC	CAWSAGSGANVLTF
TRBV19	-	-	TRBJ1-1	TGTGCCAGTAGTTTGCGGAAGAACACTGAAGCTTTCTTT	CASSLRKNTEAFF
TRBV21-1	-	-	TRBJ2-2	TGTGCCAGCAGCAAAGCAGGGTTGGGCACCGGGGAGCTGTTTTTT	CASSKAGLGTGELFF
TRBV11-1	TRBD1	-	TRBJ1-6	TGTGCCAGCAGCTTACCGGAGGGGGCGCGTAATTCACCCCTCCACTTT	CASSLPEGARNSPLHF
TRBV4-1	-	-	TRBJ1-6	TGCGCCAGCAGCCAGCCATACAAGAATTCACCCCTCCACTTT	CASSQPYKNSPLHF
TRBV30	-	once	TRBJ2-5	TGTGCCTGGAGCCGACAGTCAGAGACCCAGTACTTC	CAWSRQSETQYF
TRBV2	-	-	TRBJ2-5	TGTGCCAGCAAAGGATCCGGCAGGGGATGGGAGTACTTC	CASKGSGRGWEYF
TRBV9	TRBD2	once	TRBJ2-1	TGTGCCAGCAGCGTAGTGGCTAGCGGGGGGTACAATGAGCAGTTCTTC	CASSVVASGGYNEQFF
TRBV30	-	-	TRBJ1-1	TGTGCCTGGAGTGCCCTTAGAGAGTTAGCTTTCTTT	CAWSALRELAFF
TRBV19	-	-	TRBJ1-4	TGTGCCAGTACCAACCTCGGACAGTGGGGTGCCCAGTGGGCTAATGAAAAACTGTTTTTT	CASTNLGQWGAQWANEKLFF
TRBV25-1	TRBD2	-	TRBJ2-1	TGTGCCAGCAGTGTGCTTCTAGCGGGACGGAATGAGCAGTTCTTC	CASSVLLAGRNEQFF
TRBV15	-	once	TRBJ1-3	TGTGCCACCAGCAGAGGAAGGGTTAGCTCTGGAAACACCATATATTTT	CATSRGRVSSGNTIYF
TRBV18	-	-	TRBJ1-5	TGTGCCAGCTCACCAACGGGGGGCTTAAACAATCAGCCCCAGCATTTT	CASSPTGGLNNQPQHF
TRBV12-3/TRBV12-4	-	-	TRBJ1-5	TGTGCCAGCAGTTTAGGGAGCAGGCAGCCCCAGCATTTT	CASSLGSRQPQHF
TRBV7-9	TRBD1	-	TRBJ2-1	TGTGCCAGCAGCCCGTCGGACAGGTCCTACAATGAGCAGTTCTTC	CASSPSDRSYNEQFF
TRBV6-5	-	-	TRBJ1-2	TGTGCCAGCAGACGGGGGAACCGGGAAGGCTACACCTTC	CASRRGNREGYTF
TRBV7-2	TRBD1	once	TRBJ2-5	TGTGCCAGCAGCCCGAAGGGGGCATTGGGGGAGACCCAGTACTTC	CASSPKGALGETQYF
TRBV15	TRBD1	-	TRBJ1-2	TGTGCCACCAGCAGAGATACTCCGGGGACAGAGACCGTTCGGGGCTACACCTTC	CATSRDTPGTETVRGYTF
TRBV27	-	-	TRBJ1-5	TGTGCCAGCAGTTCCCGCCAACAGGGTCTTAGCAATCAGCCCCAGCATTTT	CASSSRQQGLSNQPQHF
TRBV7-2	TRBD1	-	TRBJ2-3	TGTGCCAGCAGCCTGCAAAGTAGGGGGCGCTTTCCAGATACGCAGTATTTT	CASSLQSRGRFPDTQYF
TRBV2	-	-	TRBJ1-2	TGTGCCAGCAGTGGAGTCTCCTATGGCTACACCTTC	CASSGVSYGYTF
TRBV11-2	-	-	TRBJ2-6	TGTGCCAGCAGCTTAAGGGCGGGTGGGGCCAACGTCCTGACTTTC	CASSLRAGGANVLTF
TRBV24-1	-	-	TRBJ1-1	TGTGCCACCAGTGATAAACAGGGAATCGGTGCTTTCTTT	CATSDKQGIGAFF
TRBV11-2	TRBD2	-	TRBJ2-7	TGTGCCAGCAGCTTAGGCGGGGGGCGCCCAGCCGAGCAGTACTTC	CASSLGGGRPAEQYF
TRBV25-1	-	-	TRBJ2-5	TGTGCCAGCGCGCAGGGTGTGGGGGAGACCCAGTACTTC	CASAQGVGETQYF
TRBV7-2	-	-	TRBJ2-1	TGTGCCAGCAGCCCAAAGCGGAGCTCCTACAATGAGCAGTTCTTC	CASSPKRSSYNEQFF
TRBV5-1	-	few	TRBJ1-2	TGCGCCAGCAGCTTGGGGAAGAGTGCCTTAGGCTACACCTTC	CASSLGKSALGYTF
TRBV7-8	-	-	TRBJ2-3	TGTGCCAGTTTGCGGGGAACTAGCACAGATACGCAGTATTTT	CASLRGTSTDTQYF
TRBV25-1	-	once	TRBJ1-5	TGTGCCAGCAGTGAGCCGGGCGGCGGTCAGCCCCAGCATTTT	CASSEPGGGQPQHF
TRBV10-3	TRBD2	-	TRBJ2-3	TGTGCCATCAGTGCGACTAGCGACCTCGCGGGAAATACGCAGTATTTT	CAISATSDLAGNTQYF
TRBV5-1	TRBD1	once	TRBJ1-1	TGCGCCAGCAGCCCTCTGACAGGGATTGGGGCTTTCTTT	CASSPLTGIGAFF
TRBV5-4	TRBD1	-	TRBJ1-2	TGTGCCAGCAGCCTGGAGGGACAGGGTCGGGCCTACACCTTC	CASSLEGQGRAYTF
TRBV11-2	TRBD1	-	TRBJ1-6	TGTGCCAGCAGCTTGCGGGACAGGGGACGTTCACCCCTCCACTTT	CASSLRDRGRSPLHF
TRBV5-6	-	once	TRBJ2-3	TGTGCCAGCAGCTTGAGGGGACGGAGGTTCACAGATACGCAGTATTTT	CASSLRGRRFTDTQYF
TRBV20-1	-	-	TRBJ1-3	TGCAGTGCCATTGGAGGAGACACCATATATTTT	CSAIGGDTIYF
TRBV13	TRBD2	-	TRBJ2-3	TGTGCCAGCAGCGCCACTAGCGGGAGGGCCTCACATACGCAGTATTTT	CASSATSGRASHTQYF
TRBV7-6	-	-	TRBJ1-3	TGTGCCAGCAGCTTAGCGGGGGAGGGGAGCTCTGGAAACACCATATATTTT	CASSLAGEGSSGNTIYF
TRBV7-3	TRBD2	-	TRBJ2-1	TGTGCCAGCAGCCGTTCCCTAGCGGGGGGCGGGGATGAGCAGTTCTTC	CASSRSLAGGGDEQFF
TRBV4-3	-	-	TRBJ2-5	TGCGCCAGCAGCCACCATCCCGCCAACCCCATTGAGACCCAGTACTTC	CASSHHPANPIETQYF